This T cell receptor beta chain was captured in a study of response to subunit inactivated influenza vaccine. TCRdb ran MiXCR on the RT-PCR reads and lists one entry per CDR3 protein. There are approximately 530,000 distinct CDR3 sequences in the sample; less than 7.5% occur only once, and over 10% lies in the top ten. The germline V gene has CDR1 DFQATT and CDR2 SNEGSKA (reference sequence). The CDR3 is 14 amino acids. V dropped 7 bases and J dropped 0; count of bases not matched to a gene: 3. This clonotype was counted at least ten times. The rearrangement uses TRBV20-1 and TRBJ2-1; 10 bases line up with TRBD2. This sequence was found in a man between 50 and 70 years old who received an inactivated influenza vaccine. The sample consisted of PBMCs from blood, taken around 25 months after vaccination. This CDR3 is CSVQRGGSYNEQFF. CDR3 sequence (DNA): TGCAGTGTCCAGCGGGGGGGCTCCTACAATGAGCAGTTCTTC.